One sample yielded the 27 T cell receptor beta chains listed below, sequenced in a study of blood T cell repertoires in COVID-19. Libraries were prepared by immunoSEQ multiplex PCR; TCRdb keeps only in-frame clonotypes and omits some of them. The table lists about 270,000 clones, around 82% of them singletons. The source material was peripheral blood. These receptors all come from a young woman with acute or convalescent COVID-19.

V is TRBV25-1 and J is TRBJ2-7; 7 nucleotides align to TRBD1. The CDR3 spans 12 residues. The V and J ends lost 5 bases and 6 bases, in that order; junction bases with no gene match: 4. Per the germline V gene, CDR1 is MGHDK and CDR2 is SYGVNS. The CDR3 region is CASSSGQLEQYF. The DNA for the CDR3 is TGTGCCAGCAGTTCGGGACAGCTCGAGCAGTACTTC.

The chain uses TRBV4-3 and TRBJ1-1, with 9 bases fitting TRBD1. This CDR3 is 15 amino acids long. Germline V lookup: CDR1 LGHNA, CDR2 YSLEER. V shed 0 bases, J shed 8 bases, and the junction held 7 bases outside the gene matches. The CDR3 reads CASSQDPGQGREAFF. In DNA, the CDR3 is TGCGCCAGCAGCCAAGACCCGGGACAGGGAAGAGAAGCTTTCTTT.

The CDR3 bases are TGTGCCAGCAGTTTGGTTTCAGACTACGAGCAGTACTTC. Translated, it gives CASSLVSDYEQYF. The chain links TRBV28 to TRBJ2-7; D not certain. CDR3 length: 13 residues. V was shortened by 3 bases and J by 3 bases, with 9 bases between the two germline ends. Germline CDR1 reads MDHEN; CDR2 reads SYDVKM.

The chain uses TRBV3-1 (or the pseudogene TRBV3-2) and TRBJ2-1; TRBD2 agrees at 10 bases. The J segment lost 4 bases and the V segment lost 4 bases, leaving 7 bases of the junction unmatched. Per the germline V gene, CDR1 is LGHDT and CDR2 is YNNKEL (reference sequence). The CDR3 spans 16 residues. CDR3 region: CASSPSGTSAYNEQFF. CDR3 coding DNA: TGTGCCAGCAGCCCCTCCGGGACTAGCGCATACAATGAGCAGTTCTTC.

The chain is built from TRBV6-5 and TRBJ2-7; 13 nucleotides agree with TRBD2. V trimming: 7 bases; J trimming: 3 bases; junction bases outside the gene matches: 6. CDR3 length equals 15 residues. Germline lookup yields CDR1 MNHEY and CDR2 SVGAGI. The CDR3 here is CASTTGTSGIYEQYF. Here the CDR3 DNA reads TGTGCCAGCACCACCGGGACTAGCGGGATCTACGAGCAGTACTTC.

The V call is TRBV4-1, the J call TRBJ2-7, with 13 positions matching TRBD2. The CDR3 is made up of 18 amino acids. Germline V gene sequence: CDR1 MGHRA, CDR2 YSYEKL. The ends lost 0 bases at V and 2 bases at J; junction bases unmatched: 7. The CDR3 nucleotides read TGCGCCAGCAGCCAAGATAAAGGACTAGCGGGAGTCCCCTACGAGCAGTACTTC. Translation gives CASSQDKGLAGVPYEQYF.

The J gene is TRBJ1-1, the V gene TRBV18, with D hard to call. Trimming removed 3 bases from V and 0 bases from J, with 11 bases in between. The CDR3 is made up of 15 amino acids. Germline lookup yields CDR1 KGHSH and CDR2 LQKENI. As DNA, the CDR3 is TGTGCCAGCTCACCTTTCGAAGCCTTGAACACTGAAGCTTTCTTT. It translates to CASSPFEALNTEAFF.

CDR3 in amino acids: CATGDKDSNQPQHF. CDR3 DNA sequence: TGTGCCACCGGGGACAAAGATAGCAATCAGCCCCAGCATTTT. The rearrangement links TRBV15 to TRBJ1-5; a possible D gene is TRBD1 (6 bases). Per germline, CDR1 LNHNV and CDR2 YYDKDF (reference sequence). V was pared by 8 bases and J by 0 bases, with 11 bases between. This CDR3 contains 14 residues. The full variable domain, completed using reference TRBV15 and TRBJ1-5, is DAMVIQNPRYQVTQFGKPVTLSCSQTLNHNVMYWYQQKSSQAPKLLFHYYDKDFNNEADTPDNFQSRRPNTSFCFLDIRSPGLGDTAMYLCATGDKDSNQPQHFGDGTRLSIL.

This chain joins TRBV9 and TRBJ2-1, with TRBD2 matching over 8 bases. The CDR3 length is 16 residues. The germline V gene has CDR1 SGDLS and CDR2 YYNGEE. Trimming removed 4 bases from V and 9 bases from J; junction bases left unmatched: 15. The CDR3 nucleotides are TGTGCCAGCAGCACCATAGCGGGACCACGCTCAAGTGAGCAGTTCTTC. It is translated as CASSTIAGPRSSEQFF.

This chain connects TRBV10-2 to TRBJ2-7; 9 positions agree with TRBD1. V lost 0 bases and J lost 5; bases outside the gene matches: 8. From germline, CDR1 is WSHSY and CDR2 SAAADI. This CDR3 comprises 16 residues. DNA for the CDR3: TGCGCCAGCAGTGAGTCGTTTGGACAGGGGAAAAACGAGCAGTACTTC. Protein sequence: CASSESFGQGKNEQYF.

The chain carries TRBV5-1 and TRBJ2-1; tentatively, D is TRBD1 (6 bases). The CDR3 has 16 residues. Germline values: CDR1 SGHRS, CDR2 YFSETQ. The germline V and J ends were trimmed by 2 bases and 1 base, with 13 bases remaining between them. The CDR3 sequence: CASSLQGSASYNEQFF. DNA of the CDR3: TGCGCCAGCAGCTTACAGGGTTCGGCTTCCTACAATGAGCAGTTCTTC.

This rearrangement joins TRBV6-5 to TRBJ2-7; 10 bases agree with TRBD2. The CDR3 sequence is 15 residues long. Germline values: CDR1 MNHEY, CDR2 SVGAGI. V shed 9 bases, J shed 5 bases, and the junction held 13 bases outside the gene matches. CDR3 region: CASEKAGGPGNEQYF. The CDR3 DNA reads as TGTGCCAGTGAAAAAGCGGGAGGGCCTGGTAACGAGCAGTACTTC.

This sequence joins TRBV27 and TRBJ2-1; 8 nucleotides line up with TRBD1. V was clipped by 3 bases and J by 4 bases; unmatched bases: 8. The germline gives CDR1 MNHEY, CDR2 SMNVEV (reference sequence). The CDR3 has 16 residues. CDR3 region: CASSFAGGLGYNEQFF. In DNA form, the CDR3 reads TGTGCCAGCAGTTTTGCAGGGGGCCTAGGATACAATGAGCAGTTCTTC.

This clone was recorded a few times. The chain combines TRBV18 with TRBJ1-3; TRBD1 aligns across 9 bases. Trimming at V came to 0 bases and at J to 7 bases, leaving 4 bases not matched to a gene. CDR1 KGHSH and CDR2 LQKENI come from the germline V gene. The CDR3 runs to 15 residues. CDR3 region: CASSPPGQGLNTIYF. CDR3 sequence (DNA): TGTGCCAGCTCACCACCGGGACAGGGCCTGAACACCATATATTTT.

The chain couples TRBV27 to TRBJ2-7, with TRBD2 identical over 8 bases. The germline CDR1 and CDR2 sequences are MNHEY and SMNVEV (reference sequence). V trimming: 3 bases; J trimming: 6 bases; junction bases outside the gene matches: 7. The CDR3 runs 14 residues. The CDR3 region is CASSFSGGPTEQYF. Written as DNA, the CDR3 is TGTGCCAGCAGTTTTTCGGGAGGGCCCACCGAGCAGTACTTC.

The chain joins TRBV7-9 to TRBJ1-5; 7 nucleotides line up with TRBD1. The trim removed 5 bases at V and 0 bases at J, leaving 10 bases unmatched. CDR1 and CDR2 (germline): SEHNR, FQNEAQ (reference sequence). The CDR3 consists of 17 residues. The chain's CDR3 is CASSRGTGAASNQPQHF. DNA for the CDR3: TGTGCCAGCAGCCGAGGTACAGGGGCCGCTAGCAATCAGCCCCAGCATTTT.

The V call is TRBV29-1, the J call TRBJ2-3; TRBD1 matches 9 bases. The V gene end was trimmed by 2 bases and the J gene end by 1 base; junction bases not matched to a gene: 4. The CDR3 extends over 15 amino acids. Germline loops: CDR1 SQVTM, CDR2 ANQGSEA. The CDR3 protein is CSVEHTGGGTDTQYF. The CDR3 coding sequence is TGCAGCGTTGAACACACAGGGGGCGGCACAGATACGCAGTATTTT.

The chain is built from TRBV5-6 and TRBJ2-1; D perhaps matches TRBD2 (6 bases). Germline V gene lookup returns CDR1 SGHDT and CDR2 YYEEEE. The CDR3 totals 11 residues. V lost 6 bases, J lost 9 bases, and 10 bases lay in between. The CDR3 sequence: CASTHGGEQFF. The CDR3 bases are TGTGCCAGCACTCACGGGGGTGAGCAGTTCTTC.

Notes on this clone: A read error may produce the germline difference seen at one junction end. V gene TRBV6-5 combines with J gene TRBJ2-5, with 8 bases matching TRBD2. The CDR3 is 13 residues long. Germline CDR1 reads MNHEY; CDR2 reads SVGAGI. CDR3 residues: CASSYSGREDLDF. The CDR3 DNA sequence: TGTGCCAGCAGTTACTCTGGGCGGGAGGACCTAGACTTC.

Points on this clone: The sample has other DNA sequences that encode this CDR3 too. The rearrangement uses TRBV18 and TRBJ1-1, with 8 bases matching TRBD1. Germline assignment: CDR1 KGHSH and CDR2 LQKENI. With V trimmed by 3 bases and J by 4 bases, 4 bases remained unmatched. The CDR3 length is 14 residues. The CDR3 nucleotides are TGTGCCAGCTCACCCTTAGACAGGGGCACTGAAGCTTTCTTT. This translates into CASSPLDRGTEAFF.

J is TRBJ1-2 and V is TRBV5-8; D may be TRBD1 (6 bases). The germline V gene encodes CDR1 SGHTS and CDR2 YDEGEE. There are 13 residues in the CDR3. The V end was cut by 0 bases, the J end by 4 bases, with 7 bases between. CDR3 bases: TGTGCCAGCAGCTTGGTAGGGGGCTATGGCTACACCTTC. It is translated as CASSLVGGYGYTF.

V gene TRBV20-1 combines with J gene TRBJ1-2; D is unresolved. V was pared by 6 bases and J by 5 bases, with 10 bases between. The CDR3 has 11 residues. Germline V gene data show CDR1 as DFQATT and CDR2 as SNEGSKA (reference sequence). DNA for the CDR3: TGCAGTGCGGGGTCGGGGTATGGCTACACCTTC. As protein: CSAGSGYGYTF.

CDR3 sequence (DNA): TGTGCCAGCAGCTTGGGGACAGCTATAATTAGCAATCAGCCCCAGCATTTT. It codes for CASSLGTAIISNQPQHF. The chain couples TRBV5-8 to TRBJ1-5; the D gene is possibly TRBD1 (6 bases). Germline values: CDR1 SGHTS, CDR2 YDEGEE. The CDR3 covers 17 residues. V was cut by 0 bases and J by 0 bases, with 13 bases left in between. The full variable domain, its missing parts supplied by reference TRBV5-8 and TRBJ1-5, is EAGVTQSPTHLIKTRGQQATLRCSPISGHTSVYWYQQALGLGLQFLLWYDEGEERNRGNFPPRFSGRQFPNYSSELNVNALELEDSALYLCASSLGTAIISNQPQHFGDGTRLSIL.

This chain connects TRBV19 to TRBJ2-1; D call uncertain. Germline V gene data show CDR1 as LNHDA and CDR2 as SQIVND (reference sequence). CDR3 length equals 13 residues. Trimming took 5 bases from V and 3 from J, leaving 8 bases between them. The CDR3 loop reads CASSQASYNEQFF. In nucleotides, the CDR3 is TGTGCCAGTAGTCAGGCCAGCTACAATGAGCAGTTCTTC.

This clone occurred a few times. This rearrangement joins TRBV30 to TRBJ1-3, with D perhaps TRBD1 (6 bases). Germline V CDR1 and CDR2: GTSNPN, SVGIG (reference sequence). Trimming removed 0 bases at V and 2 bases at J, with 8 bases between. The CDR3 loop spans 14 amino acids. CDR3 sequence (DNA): TGTGCCTGGAGTGTAGGGACACCTGGAAACACCATATATTTT. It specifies CAWSVGTPGNTIYF.

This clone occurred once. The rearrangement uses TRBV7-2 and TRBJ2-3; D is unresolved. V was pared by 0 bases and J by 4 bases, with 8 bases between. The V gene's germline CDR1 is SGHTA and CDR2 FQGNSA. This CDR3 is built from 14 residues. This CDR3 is CASSLANYADTQYF. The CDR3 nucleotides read TGTGCCAGCAGCTTAGCTAACTACGCAGATACGCAGTATTTT.

The CDR3 nucleotides read TGTGCCAGCAGCGCGTTAGCGGGAGCCGGCTACAATGAGCAGTTCTTC. Amino acid sequence: CASSALAGAGYNEQFF. This chain connects TRBV11-2 to TRBJ2-1; 9 bases are a match to TRBD2. The CDR3 covers 16 residues. Germline V gene lookup returns CDR1 SGHAT and CDR2 FQNNGV. Unmatched junction bases numbered 8, after V lost 5 bases and J lost 3 bases.